These T cell receptor beta chains were read from a single sample in a study of T-cell reconstitution after alpha-beta-depleted transplantation in children. TCRdb ran MiXCR on the PCR reads and lists one entry per CDR3 protein. This table has about 240,000 distinct CDR3 sequences, about a quarter appearing once. Sample: PBMCs, taken before TCRalphabeta/CD19-depleted stem cell transplant. The receptors were gathered from a girl aged 2-10 years with Fanconi anemia, due to receive a stem cell transplant. CDR3s include the opening cysteine and the closing phenylalanine or tryptophan. Fields, in order: J gene, V gene, clone size, D gene, CDR3 DNA, CDR3 protein. The D gene is left open where the match is weak. Part of the rows lack a size; the others show once, few, many or a class for expanded clones.

J gene: TRBJ1-5
V gene: TRBV20-1
clone size: few
D gene: .
CDR3 DNA: TGCAGTGCTAGAGTCCCTGGGCCGAGCAATCAGCCCCAGCATTTT
CDR3 protein: CSARVPGPSNQPQHF

J gene: TRBJ1-5
V gene: TRBV15
clone size: many
D gene: TRBD1
CDR3 DNA: TGTGCCACCAGCAGGGGACAGCTCAATCAGCCCCAGCATTTT
CDR3 protein: CATSRGQLNQPQHF

J gene: TRBJ1-2
V gene: TRBV5-6
clone size: .
D gene: .
CDR3 DNA: TGTGCCAGCAGCTTGCTCGTAGAGCGCGGCTACACCTTC
CDR3 protein: CASSLLVERGYTF

J gene: TRBJ2-3
V gene: TRBV20-1
clone size: many
D gene: .
CDR3 DNA: TGCAGTGCTAGAGGGGACAGCACAGATACGCAGTATTTT
CDR3 protein: CSARGDSTDTQYF

J gene: TRBJ2-7
V gene: TRBV12-3/TRBV12-4
clone size: many
D gene: .
CDR3 DNA: TGTGCCAGCAGTCGACCCATCGGGGAGCAGTACTTC
CDR3 protein: CASSRPIGEQYF

J gene: TRBJ1-1
V gene: TRBV4-2
clone size: many
D gene: TRBD1
CDR3 DNA: TGTGCCAGCAGCCACCAGGGGGAGGTGCAGCGCACTGAAGCTTTCTTT
CDR3 protein: CASSHQGEVQRTEAFF

J gene: TRBJ2-7
V gene: TRBV29-1
clone size: many
D gene: .
CDR3 DNA: TGCAGTTGTGGCCTGGACTACGAGCAGTACTTC
CDR3 protein: CSCGLDYEQYF

J gene: TRBJ1-2
V gene: TRBV20-1
clone size: many
D gene: .
CDR3 DNA: TGCAGTGCTACCACCTCTAACTATGGCTACACCTTC
CDR3 protein: CSATTSNYGYTF

J gene: TRBJ2-3
V gene: TRBV6-5
clone size: .
D gene: TRBD2
CDR3 DNA: TGTGCCAGCAGTTACTCGGTCAGCGGGGGTACGCAGTATTTT
CDR3 protein: CASSYSVSGGTQYF

J gene: TRBJ1-6
V gene: TRBV7-2
clone size: .
D gene: TRBD1
CDR3 DNA: TGTGCCAGCAGCTTAGAAGGGGGCGATAATTCACCCCTCCACTTT
CDR3 protein: CASSLEGGDNSPLHF

J gene: TRBJ1-3
V gene: TRBV6-1
clone size: .
D gene: .
CDR3 DNA: TGTGCCAGCAGCTCGACTGGAGGGGGAAACACCATATATTTT
CDR3 protein: CASSSTGGGNTIYF

J gene: TRBJ2-7
V gene: TRBV12-3/TRBV12-4
clone size: many
D gene: .
CDR3 DNA: TGTGCCAGCAGTTTACGGGGGTGGTCCTCCGAGCAGTACTTC
CDR3 protein: CASSLRGWSSEQYF

J gene: TRBJ1-2
V gene: TRBV27
clone size: many
D gene: .
CDR3 DNA: TGTGCCAGCAGACCAGGGGTGCCTGGCTATGGCTACACCTTC
CDR3 protein: CASRPGVPGYGYTF

J gene: TRBJ2-7
V gene: TRBV20-1
clone size: .
D gene: .
CDR3 DNA: TGCAGTGGGGTGGCGAAGGGCAGCTCCTACGAGCAGTACTTC
CDR3 protein: CSGVAKGSSYEQYF

J gene: TRBJ2-2
V gene: TRBV5-1
clone size: few
D gene: .
CDR3 DNA: TGCGCCAGCAGCTCGCAGGGCGGGGAGGAGGAGCTGTTTTTT
CDR3 protein: CASSSQGGEEELFF

J gene: TRBJ2-1
V gene: TRBV10-3
clone size: many
D gene: .
CDR3 DNA: TGTGCCATCAATCGTGACGACTACAATGAGCAGTTCTTC
CDR3 protein: CAINRDDYNEQFF

J gene: TRBJ1-1
V gene: TRBV4-1
clone size: many
D gene: TRBD1
CDR3 DNA: TGCGCCAGCAGCCAACCTAAGACAGGGCGTGAAGCTTTCTTT
CDR3 protein: CASSQPKTGREAFF

J gene: TRBJ2-7
V gene: TRBV28
clone size: .
D gene: TRBD2
CDR3 DNA: TGTGCCAGCAGTTTATGGGCGGGAGGGACCGCCTACGAGCAGTACTTC
CDR3 protein: CASSLWAGGTAYEQYF

J gene: TRBJ2-7
V gene: TRBV20-1
clone size: few
D gene: TRBD2
CDR3 DNA: TGCAGTGCTAGAGTACCTAGCGGGGGTTACGAGCAGTACTTC
CDR3 protein: CSARVPSGGYEQYF

J gene: TRBJ2-7
V gene: TRBV27
clone size: .
D gene: TRBD2
CDR3 DNA: TGTGCCAGCAGTTTTGGGTCTAGCGGGAGTTCCTACGAGCAGTACTTC
CDR3 protein: CASSFGSSGSSYEQYF

J gene: TRBJ2-3
V gene: TRBV9
clone size: many
D gene: .
CDR3 DNA: TGTGCCAGCAGCGTAGGAGACTACCACACAGATACGCAGTATTTT
CDR3 protein: CASSVGDYHTDTQYF

J gene: TRBJ1-1
V gene: TRBV29-1
clone size: many
D gene: .
CDR3 DNA: TGCAGCGTTGACAGGGCGAACACTGAAGCTTTCTTT
CDR3 protein: CSVDRANTEAFF

J gene: TRBJ1-5
V gene: TRBV20-1
clone size: .
D gene: TRBD1
CDR3 DNA: TGCAGTGTACTCCCGCGACAGGGGCAGCCCCAGCATTTT
CDR3 protein: CSVLPRQGQPQHF

J gene: TRBJ2-5
V gene: TRBV29-1
clone size: few
D gene: TRBD2
CDR3 DNA: TGCAGCGTTGAATTCCCGCGGGGGGGGAGGGTCCATGAGACCCAGTACTTC
CDR3 protein: CSVEFPRGGRVHETQYF

J gene: TRBJ2-7
V gene: TRBV29-1
clone size: many
D gene: TRBD2
CDR3 DNA: TGCAGCGTTGATGGGCGGGGGGCCTACGAGCAGTACTTC
CDR3 protein: CSVDGRGAYEQYF

J gene: TRBJ1-4
V gene: TRBV6-5
clone size: many
D gene: .
CDR3 DNA: TGTGCCAGCAGTTACTTGGTCAGGGCGTTCGCAACTAATGAAAAACTGTTTTTT
CDR3 protein: CASSYLVRAFATNEKLFF

J gene: TRBJ2-5
V gene: TRBV29-1
clone size: many
D gene: .
CDR3 DNA: TGCAGCGTCCTAGGTGGGGAATTACTAGCCCAAGAGACCCAGTACTTC
CDR3 protein: CSVLGGELLAQETQYF

J gene: TRBJ2-1
V gene: TRBV20-1
clone size: few
D gene: .
CDR3 DNA: TGCAGTGCCACCTCGGTGGCCAGGGATGACGATGAGCAGTTCTTC
CDR3 protein: CSATSVARDDDEQFF

J gene: TRBJ2-7
V gene: TRBV7-9
clone size: .
D gene: .
CDR3 DNA: TGTGCCAGCAGCAGTTGGAGGAAATCCTACGAGCAGTACTTC
CDR3 protein: CASSSWRKSYEQYF

J gene: TRBJ1-5
V gene: TRBV15
clone size: many
D gene: .
CDR3 DNA: TGTGCCACCAGCAGGGGGCGGGGGGGCTATCAGCCCCAGCATTTT
CDR3 protein: CATSRGRGGYQPQHF

J gene: TRBJ2-1
V gene: TRBV20-1
clone size: many
D gene: .
CDR3 DNA: TGCAGTGCTAGTGACCAGGGTAACAATGAGCAGTTCTTC
CDR3 protein: CSASDQGNNEQFF

J gene: TRBJ2-5
V gene: TRBV20-1
clone size: many
D gene: TRBD1
CDR3 DNA: TGCAGTGCTAGAGCACAGGGGTGGAAAGAGACCCAGTACTTC
CDR3 protein: CSARAQGWKETQYF

J gene: TRBJ2-7
V gene: TRBV21-1
clone size: .
D gene: .
CDR3 DNA: TGTGCCAGCAGCAACAGGGGGGACGCCTACGAGCAGTACTTC
CDR3 protein: CASSNRGDAYEQYF

J gene: TRBJ1-2
V gene: TRBV12-3/TRBV12-4
clone size: .
D gene: TRBD1
CDR3 DNA: TGTGCCAGCAGTGGACAGGGCCTGTACTATGGCTACACCTTC
CDR3 protein: CASSGQGLYYGYTF

J gene: TRBJ2-1
V gene: TRBV20-1
clone size: .
D gene: .
CDR3 DNA: TGCAGTGCTAGAACTGGGATCCTACGGGGCTACAATGAGCAGTTCTTC
CDR3 protein: CSARTGILRGYNEQFF

J gene: TRBJ2-5
V gene: TRBV12-3/TRBV12-4
clone size: many
D gene: .
CDR3 DNA: TGTGCCAGCAGTTTCCTAGTGAGCGAGACCCAGTACTTC
CDR3 protein: CASSFLVSETQYF

J gene: TRBJ2-2
V gene: TRBV7-2
clone size: .
D gene: .
CDR3 DNA: TGTGCCAGCAGCTTATGGGGGGCGGGGACCGGGGAGCTGTTTTTT
CDR3 protein: CASSLWGAGTGELFF

J gene: TRBJ2-7
V gene: TRBV4-2
clone size: .
D gene: TRBD1
CDR3 DNA: TGTGCCAGCAGCCCCGGGACAGGGTTTTACGAGCAGTACTTC
CDR3 protein: CASSPGTGFYEQYF

J gene: TRBJ2-2
V gene: TRBV15
clone size: .
D gene: .
CDR3 DNA: TGTGCCACCGTACCCACAGGGTACACCGGGGAGCTGTTTTTT
CDR3 protein: CATVPTGYTGELFF

J gene: TRBJ2-5
V gene: TRBV7-2
clone size: .
D gene: .
CDR3 DNA: TGTGCCAGCAGCTTAGGGGGGCAGCGACAAGAGACCCAGTACTTC
CDR3 protein: CASSLGGQRQETQYF

J gene: TRBJ2-3
V gene: TRBV7-2
clone size: .
D gene: .
CDR3 DNA: TGTGCCAGCAGCTTACCACATACGCAGTATTTT
CDR3 protein: CASSLPHTQYF